This T cell receptor beta chain was obtained from a study of circulating tumor DNA in untreated peripheral T-cell lymphoma. Overall study findings and caveats: In 75% to 85% of patients, tumor-specific clonotypes were identified.

The data were produced by immunoSEQ multiplex PCR, yet TCRdb's version contains in-frame clones alone and is incomplete. The profile shows 6,000 to 7,500 clones, approximately 72% of them singletons. As for this clone: The antigen is undetermined.

The sequenced sample consisted of tumor tissue. The sequence was collected from a human donor with peripheral T-cell lymphoma.

Here the CDR3 DNA reads TGTGCCAGTCGCCTAAAAACTTTCGGGACAGAACAATGGGGCTCTGGGGCCAACGTCCTGACTTTC. The encoded protein is CASRLKTFGTEQWGSGANVLTF. The chain couples TRBV19 to TRBJ2-6; 7 nucleotides agree with TRBD1. V was clipped by 8 bases and J by 0 bases; unmatched bases: 25. Looked up from germline, CDR1 is LNHDA and CDR2 is SQIVND (reference sequence). The CDR3 loop spans 22 amino acids.